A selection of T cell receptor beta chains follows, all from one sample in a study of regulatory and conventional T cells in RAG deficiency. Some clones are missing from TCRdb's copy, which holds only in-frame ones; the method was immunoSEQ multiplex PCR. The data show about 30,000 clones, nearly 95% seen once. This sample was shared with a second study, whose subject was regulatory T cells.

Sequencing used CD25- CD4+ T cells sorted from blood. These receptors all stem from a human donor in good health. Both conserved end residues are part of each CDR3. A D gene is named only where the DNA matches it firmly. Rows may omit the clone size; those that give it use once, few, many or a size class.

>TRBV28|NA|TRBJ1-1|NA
TGTGCCAGCACCTCCGCGGGCCTTGAAGCTTTCTTT
CASTSAGLEAFF
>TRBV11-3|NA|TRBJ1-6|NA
TGTGCCAGCAGCTTAAGGGAGGGGACCTATAATTCACCCCTCCACTTT
CASSLREGTYNSPLHF
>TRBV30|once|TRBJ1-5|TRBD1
TGTGCCTGGAGTAAGGGGGCGCAAGGGCAGCCCCAGCATTTT
CAWSKGAQGQPQHF
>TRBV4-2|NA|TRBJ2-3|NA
TGTGCCAGCAGCCATCTCCACCAGACTAGGGCAGATACGCAGTATTTT
CASSHLHQTRADTQYF
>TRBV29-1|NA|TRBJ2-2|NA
TGCAGCGTTAGACAGACCCAAATCGGGGAGCTGTTTTTT
CSVRQTQIGELFF
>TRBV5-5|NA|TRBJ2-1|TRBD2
TGTGCCAGCAGCAAACTAGCGGGGGGGGACAATGAGCAGTTCTTC
CASSKLAGGDNEQFF
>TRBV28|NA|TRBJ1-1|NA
TGTGCCAGTCGCCCAGGGGTAGCTGAAGCTTTCTTT
CASRPGVAEAFF
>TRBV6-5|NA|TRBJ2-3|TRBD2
TGTGCCAGCTCGAAGGATCGGGGGGGCACAGATACGCAGTATTTT
CASSKDRGGTDTQYF
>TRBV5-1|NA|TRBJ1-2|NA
TGCGCCAGCAGCCCCAGGGATAACTATGGCTACACCTTC
CASSPRDNYGYTF
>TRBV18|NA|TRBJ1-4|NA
TGTGCCAGCTCACCACCGGCCTCTAATGAAAAACTGTTTTTT
CASSPPASNEKLFF
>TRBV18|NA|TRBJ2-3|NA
TGTGCCAGCTCACCGCCTGACGGGGTTAGCACAGATACGCAGTATTTT
CASSPPDGVSTDTQYF
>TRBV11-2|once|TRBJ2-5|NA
TGTGCCAGCAGCTCGTACCAAGAGACCCAGTACTTC
CASSSYQETQYF
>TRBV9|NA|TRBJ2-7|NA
TGTGCCAGCAGCGTAGTAAACTACGAGCAGTACTTC
CASSVVNYEQYF
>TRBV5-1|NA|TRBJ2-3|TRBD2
TGCGCCAGCAGCTTGGGCGGGAGCACCCGCACAGATACGCAGTATTTT
CASSLGGSTRTDTQYF
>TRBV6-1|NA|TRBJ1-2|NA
TGTGCCAGCAACCAAGACAGGCCGCGCTACACCTTC
CASNQDRPRYTF
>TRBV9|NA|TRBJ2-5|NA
TGTGCCAGCAGCGTGGCCGGGACTGTCCAAGAGACCCAGTACTTC
CASSVAGTVQETQYF
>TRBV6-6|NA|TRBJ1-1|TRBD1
TGTGCCAGCAGTAACAGGGGGACCTCGAACACTGAAGCTTTCTTT
CASSNRGTSNTEAFF
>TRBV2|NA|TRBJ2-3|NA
TGTGCCAGCAGAGGGGATCCAGATACGCAGTATTTT
CASRGDPDTQYF
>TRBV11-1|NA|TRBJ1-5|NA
TGTGCCAGCAGCTGGACAGACGGCCAGCCCCAGCATTTT
CASSWTDGQPQHF
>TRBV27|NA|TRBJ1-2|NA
TGTGCCAGCAGTTTTTCTTTCCAGGGGCCCAGATTCTATGGCTACACCTTC
CASSFSFQGPRFYGYTF
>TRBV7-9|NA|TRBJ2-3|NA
TGTGCCAGCAGCTCCAGACAGGCTAGCACAGATACGCAGTATTTT
CASSSRQASTDTQYF
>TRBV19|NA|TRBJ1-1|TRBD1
TGTGCCAGTAGCCCTGGACAGGGGGGTGCTGAAGCTTTCTTT
CASSPGQGGAEAFF
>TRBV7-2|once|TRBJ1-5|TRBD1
TGTGCCAGCAGCCGGGACAGGGCCTTCAATCAGCCCCAGCATTTT
CASSRDRAFNQPQHF
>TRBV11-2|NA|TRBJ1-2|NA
TGTGCCAGCAGCTCACTCCGGGTGCCGGAACGTGGCTACACCTTC
CASSSLRVPERGYTF
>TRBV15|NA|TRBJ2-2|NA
TGTGCCACCAGCAGAGACAGGGCCGGGACCGGGGAGCTGTTTTTT
CATSRDRAGTGELFF
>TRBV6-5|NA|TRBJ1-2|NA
TGTGCCAGCAGTTACTCGTTTCGGGGGAGAACAAGCTACACCTTC
CASSYSFRGRTSYTF
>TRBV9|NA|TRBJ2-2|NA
TGTGCCAGCAGCCCCGCGCGGGGATATAACACCGGGGAGCTGTTTTTT
CASSPARGYNTGELFF